This T cell receptor (beta chain) derives from a study of vaccination effects on CD4 cells after COVID-19 (dated by TCRdb to between 2021 and 2022). Study-wide context: In the ViraFEST assay, PBMC were stimulated with viral peptide pools, and TCR sequencing was then used to find antigen-specific CD4+ T cell clonotypes based on their expansion. Each participant got two doses of an mRNA SARS-CoV-2 vaccine, either BNT162b2 or mRNA-1273. Some 2 million PBMC per well were cultured in IMDM with about 4.6% human AB serum, roughly 10 IU/ml IL-2 and gentamicin, plus 10 ug/ml peptides. SARS-CoV-2 spike-specific CD4+ TCR repertoires from before and after mRNA vaccination were compared in COVID-19 convalescent patients and in infection-naive vaccine recipients. Altogether, around 11 COVID-19 convalescent patients and several SARS-CoV-2-naive healthy vaccine recipients made up the full study. In the study, cultures from other donors were sequenced using the Oncomine TCR Beta short-read assay on an Illumina iSeq 100. Results and caveats for the whole study, not just this receptor: The study was limited by a small number of convalescent patients, and early post-infection timepoints were lacking. Marked clonal contraction was observed in both infection-induced and vaccine-induced clones at late post-vaccination timepoints, consistent with waning T cell responses. Among healthy vaccine recipients, nearly all vaccine-induced clones were SARS-CoV-2 mono-reactive, and only 1 of 255 was cross-reactive with common cold coronaviruses.

From cysteine to phenylalanine, the CDR3 is 13 amino acids long. Only the CDR3 DNA is retained, 39 bases long and in frame from the first base. Trimming leaves V shorter by 5 bases and J shorter by 7 bases, with the junction holding 5 bases beyond the gene matches. According to the germline V gene, CDR1 reads SGHRS and CDR2 reads YFSETQ. Note on this clone: No antigen is known for it. No qualities accompany the bases; no much larger clone lies one base away.

Library creation used the immunoSEQ multiplex PCR assay. DNA from the cultured, isolated CD4+ T cells was subjected to TCR beta CDR3 sequencing. Per the original workflow: Non-productive TCR sequences were discarded, and reads were trimmed to the CDR3 region, with only CDR3s of 7 or more amino acids retained. The MANAFEST web app was used to identify antigen-specific clonotypes by comparing expansion in peptide wells with expansion in reference cultures. Positive clones required FDR<0.05 expansion versus reference and all other wells, odds ratio above 5, and frequency above 0.1% in two replicate wells. A clonotype was defined as cross-reactive if the clonotype was significantly expanded both in SARS-CoV-2 spike wells and in at least one common cold coronavirus spike condition. CDR3 similarity was assessed by Levenshtein distance with the stringdist R package, and unrooted trees were built with ape in R 3.6.1. The table comes from immuneACCESS by way of TCRdb, which keeps in-frame sequences with V and J called. Part of the clones is missing from these tables; in studies checked, under half for an unresolved V gene and the rest for unknown reasons. D and trimming were read from the DNA, whereas the V and J calls and clone size are those reported in that table. The sample table records over 65,000 clones; roughly 80% of these occur just once. The ten largest make up roughly 2% of the sample.

After around 10 days of culture, CD4+ T cells were isolated with the EasySep CD4+ T cell isolation kit. None of the healthy vaccine recipients had a prior SARS-CoV-2 infection, which was confirmed by nucleocapsid antibody tests that came back negative both before and after vaccination. Half of the culture medium was replaced with fresh IL-2-containing medium on days 3 and 7. Unless noted otherwise, every peptide stimulation condition was cultured in triplicate wells. PBMC were separated from whole blood using Ficoll-Paque Plus gradient centrifugation and were then either cryopreserved at -140C or used fresh. Genomic DNA was extracted from cultured CD4+ T cells with the QIAamp micro DNA kit.

The material sequenced was CD4+ T cells from PBMCs cultured without peptide, taken before COVID-19 vaccination. In this chain, TRBV5-1 is recombined with TRBJ1-4; 7 bases in between match TRBD1. The origin of this receptor is a human donor who received a COVID-19 vaccine. The DNA sequence is given as TGCGCCAGCAGTTTGACAGGGCTTGAAAAACTGTTTTTT. It codes for CASSLTGLEKLFF.